A selection of T cell receptor beta chains follows, all from one sample in a study of Graves' ophthalmopathy and Graves' hyperthyroidism. Each CDR3 protein is one row after TCRdb ran MiXCR on the multiplex PCR reads. The table lists about 230,000 distinct CDR3 sequences, around 42% of them singletons, with over 40% in the top ten. Sequenced material: peripheral blood. Receptors were obtained from an adult man with Graves' ophthalmopathy. Both conserved end residues are part of each CDR3. A D gene is named only where the DNA matches it firmly. Size tells how often a clone was seen (once, few, many) or the class of an expanded clone, and some rows leave it out.

abundance: NA
v_gene: TRBV12-3/TRBV12-4
d_gene: NA
j_gene: TRBJ2-5
CDR3nt: TGTGCCAGCAGTTTAGTTGGAGGGAAGGAGACCCAGTACTTC
CDR3aa: CASSLVGGKETQYF

abundance: NA
v_gene: TRBV29-1
d_gene: NA
j_gene: TRBJ2-7
CDR3nt: TGCAGCGTTGGTGGGGGGGACAGCTCCTACGAGCAGTACTTC
CDR3aa: CSVGGGDSSYEQYF

abundance: few
v_gene: TRBV2
d_gene: NA
j_gene: TRBJ2-5
CDR3nt: TGTGCCAGCAGTCGAGCTACAGGGTCCGAGACCCAGTACTTC
CDR3aa: CASSRATGSETQYF

abundance: few
v_gene: TRBV20-1
d_gene: NA
j_gene: TRBJ1-3
CDR3nt: TGCAGTGCCCAAGACAGCTATGGAAACACCATATATTTT
CDR3aa: CSAQDSYGNTIYF

abundance: few
v_gene: TRBV9
d_gene: TRBD1
j_gene: TRBJ2-6
CDR3nt: TGTGCCAGCAGCCCAGGGACAGTTGGGGCCAACGTCCTGACTTTC
CDR3aa: CASSPGTVGANVLTF

abundance: NA
v_gene: TRBV5-6
d_gene: NA
j_gene: TRBJ2-7
CDR3nt: TGTGCCAGCAGCTCTACAGACAGTAGCTACGAGCAGTACTTC
CDR3aa: CASSSTDSSYEQYF

abundance: few
v_gene: TRBV2
d_gene: TRBD1
j_gene: TRBJ1-2
CDR3nt: TGTGCCAGCAGGGGGACAGGGACAAAAGGCTACACCTTC
CDR3aa: CASRGTGTKGYTF

abundance: NA
v_gene: TRBV6-6
d_gene: NA
j_gene: TRBJ1-3
CDR3nt: TGTGCCAGCAGTGCGAACAGGGGAAACACCATATATTTT
CDR3aa: CASSANRGNTIYF

abundance: few
v_gene: TRBV7-2
d_gene: NA
j_gene: TRBJ1-2
CDR3nt: TGTGCCAGCAGCTACACGGAGGGGAGTGTCTACACCTTC
CDR3aa: CASSYTEGSVYTF

abundance: NA
v_gene: TRBV20-1
d_gene: NA
j_gene: TRBJ2-3
CDR3nt: TGCAGTGCCCCACGAGCGGACACAGATACGCAGTATTTT
CDR3aa: CSAPRADTDTQYF

abundance: NA
v_gene: TRBV20-1
d_gene: NA
j_gene: TRBJ1-1
CDR3nt: TGCAGTGCTAGACCCGAGGGGTTTAGGACTGAAGCTTTCTTT
CDR3aa: CSARPEGFRTEAFF

abundance: NA
v_gene: TRBV7-9
d_gene: NA
j_gene: TRBJ2-2
CDR3nt: TGTGCCAGCAGTTTAGGATTGGGGGGAACCGGGGAGCTGTTTTTT
CDR3aa: CASSLGLGGTGELFF

abundance: NA
v_gene: TRBV7-4
d_gene: NA
j_gene: TRBJ2-7
CDR3nt: TGTGCCAGCATGCCTAGCTCGCTCGAGCAGTACTTC
CDR3aa: CASMPSSLEQYF

abundance: once
v_gene: TRBV7-9
d_gene: NA
j_gene: TRBJ2-7
CDR3nt: TGTGCCAGCACCACTCTCGGGGGCAGGGGGGACGAGCAGTACTTC
CDR3aa: CASTTLGGRGDEQYF

abundance: few
v_gene: TRBV20-1
d_gene: TRBD1
j_gene: TRBJ2-7
CDR3nt: TGCAGTGCCTACAGGGGCTACGAGCAGTACTTC
CDR3aa: CSAYRGYEQYF

abundance: few
v_gene: TRBV28
d_gene: NA
j_gene: TRBJ2-1
CDR3nt: TGTGCCAGCAGCCACCACAATGAGCAGTTCTTC
CDR3aa: CASSHHNEQFF

abundance: NA
v_gene: TRBV7-2
d_gene: NA
j_gene: TRBJ1-2
CDR3nt: TGTGCCAGCAGCCGCGATCAGGGAGACTATGGCTACACCTTC
CDR3aa: CASSRDQGDYGYTF

abundance: NA
v_gene: TRBV5-1
d_gene: TRBD1
j_gene: TRBJ1-1
CDR3nt: TGTGCCAGCAGCCCGATGACAGGGCGAGATGAAGCTTTCTTT
CDR3aa: CASSPMTGRDEAFF

abundance: few
v_gene: TRBV20-1
d_gene: NA
j_gene: TRBJ2-7
CDR3nt: TGTAGTGTTAACCGTTTAGATACCCCCGAGCAGTACTTC
CDR3aa: CSVNRLDTPEQYF

abundance: NA
v_gene: TRBV5-1
d_gene: TRBD1
j_gene: TRBJ1-6
CDR3nt: TGCGCCAGCGGCACCGGACAGGGGAGGTCACCCCTCCACTTT
CDR3aa: CASGTGQGRSPLHF

abundance: few
v_gene: TRBV7-6
d_gene: TRBD2
j_gene: TRBJ2-2
CDR3nt: TGTGCCAGCAGCTCTGGGACTAGCCCCTTACGCGGGGAGCTGTTTTTT
CDR3aa: CASSSGTSPLRGELFF

abundance: NA
v_gene: TRBV2
d_gene: NA
j_gene: TRBJ2-5
CDR3nt: TGTGCCAGCAGCTTCGGAAGGGCGGTACAGGAGACCCAGTACTTC
CDR3aa: CASSFGRAVQETQYF

abundance: NA
v_gene: TRBV9
d_gene: NA
j_gene: TRBJ2-7
CDR3nt: TGTGCCAGCAGCCCCGTTAGGGGGGGCTACGAGCAGTACTTC
CDR3aa: CASSPVRGGYEQYF

abundance: NA
v_gene: TRBV29-1
d_gene: NA
j_gene: TRBJ2-5
CDR3nt: TGCAGCGTTGGATTATCCAACCAAGAGACCCAGTACTTC
CDR3aa: CSVGLSNQETQYF

abundance: few
v_gene: TRBV15
d_gene: NA
j_gene: TRBJ1-1
CDR3nt: TGTGCCACCAGCAGAGATCCGAGGGGGAACACTGAAGCTTTCTTT
CDR3aa: CATSRDPRGNTEAFF

abundance: NA
v_gene: TRBV5-5
d_gene: NA
j_gene: TRBJ2-5
CDR3nt: TGTGCCAGCAGCTTCGCCACCCGGCAGTCAGAGACCCAGTACTTC
CDR3aa: CASSFATRQSETQYF

abundance: NA
v_gene: TRBV7-2
d_gene: NA
j_gene: TRBJ1-2
CDR3nt: TGTGCCAGCAGCCCCCCCGGACAGTTCTATGGCTACACCTTC
CDR3aa: CASSPPGQFYGYTF

abundance: few
v_gene: TRBV5-4
d_gene: NA
j_gene: TRBJ1-2
CDR3nt: TGTGCCAGCAGCGCGACGATAGGGAGCAACTATGGCTACACCTTC
CDR3aa: CASSATIGSNYGYTF

abundance: once
v_gene: TRBV24-1
d_gene: NA
j_gene: TRBJ1-5
CDR3nt: TGTGCCAGCAGTTTGGCCAGGGGAAGCAATCAGCCCCAGCATTTT
CDR3aa: CASSLARGSNQPQHF

abundance: NA
v_gene: TRBV24-1
d_gene: NA
j_gene: TRBJ1-2
CDR3nt: TGTGCCACCTCCGCCAGTACGAACTATGGCTACACCTTC
CDR3aa: CATSASTNYGYTF

abundance: few
v_gene: TRBV19
d_gene: NA
j_gene: TRBJ2-7
CDR3nt: TGTGCCAGTAGTGTTGCAGCCTACCCCTCCTACGAGCAGTACTTC
CDR3aa: CASSVAAYPSYEQYF

abundance: NA
v_gene: TRBV19
d_gene: NA
j_gene: TRBJ2-1
CDR3nt: TGTGCCAGTAGTCAGGGGAACAATGAGCAGTTCTTC
CDR3aa: CASSQGNNEQFF

abundance: NA
v_gene: TRBV2
d_gene: NA
j_gene: TRBJ2-7
CDR3nt: TGTGCCAGCAGTGATGCAGGGGATGGGGAGCAGTACTTC
CDR3aa: CASSDAGDGEQYF

abundance: NA
v_gene: TRBV29-1
d_gene: NA
j_gene: TRBJ2-7
CDR3nt: TGCAGCGTTGCCGGGACTGGCTTCGAGCAGTACTTC
CDR3aa: CSVAGTGFEQYF

abundance: once
v_gene: TRBV2
d_gene: TRBD1
j_gene: TRBJ2-7
CDR3nt: TGTGCCAGCAGTATATTCTACAGGGGGAGTTTGAGCGAGCAGTACTTC
CDR3aa: CASSIFYRGSLSEQYF

abundance: NA
v_gene: TRBV19
d_gene: NA
j_gene: TRBJ1-4
CDR3nt: TGTGCCAGTAGTATTGGGCATTTCGCTCCGGTAAAGACAACTAATGAAAAACTGTTTTTT
CDR3aa: CASSIGHFAPVKTTNEKLFF

abundance: NA
v_gene: TRBV7-2
d_gene: TRBD2
j_gene: TRBJ2-5
CDR3nt: TGTGCCAGCAGCCCGGGGACTAGCGGGAACCCGCAAGAGACCCAGTACTTC
CDR3aa: CASSPGTSGNPQETQYF

abundance: few
v_gene: TRBV7-9
d_gene: NA
j_gene: TRBJ1-5
CDR3nt: TGTGCCAGCAGCCCCAGCGGGACAAGCAATCAGCCCCAGCATTTT
CDR3aa: CASSPSGTSNQPQHF

abundance: NA
v_gene: TRBV20-1
d_gene: TRBD1
j_gene: TRBJ1-5
CDR3nt: TGCAGTGCTAGGAGGGGGGGGACAGGGAGGCTCGAGCCCCAGCATTTT
CDR3aa: CSARRGGTGRLEPQHF

abundance: NA
v_gene: TRBV7-9
d_gene: NA
j_gene: TRBJ1-3
CDR3nt: TGTGCCAGCACCCAGAGCTCTGGAAACACCATATATTTT
CDR3aa: CASTQSSGNTIYF

abundance: NA
v_gene: TRBV20-1
d_gene: NA
j_gene: TRBJ1-2
CDR3nt: TGCAGTGCGGGGGACGGGAGGGCCTATGGCTACACCTTC
CDR3aa: CSAGDGRAYGYTF

abundance: NA
v_gene: TRBV9
d_gene: NA
j_gene: TRBJ2-7
CDR3nt: TGTGCCAGCAGCTCAACCTCCGGGACGGAGACCTACGAGCAGTACTTC
CDR3aa: CASSSTSGTETYEQYF

abundance: many
v_gene: TRBV5-8
d_gene: TRBD1
j_gene: TRBJ2-7
CDR3nt: TGTGCCAGCAGCTTGGGACGGACAGGGGCCTACGAGCAGTACTTC
CDR3aa: CASSLGRTGAYEQYF

abundance: NA
v_gene: TRBV2
d_gene: NA
j_gene: TRBJ1-2
CDR3nt: TGTGCCAGCAGACAGCTTACAGGAACATATGGCTACACCTTC
CDR3aa: CASRQLTGTYGYTF

abundance: once
v_gene: TRBV20-1
d_gene: NA
j_gene: TRBJ2-7
CDR3nt: TGCAGTGCTAGAGGTCCGGCGGGGAACGAGCAGTACTTC
CDR3aa: CSARGPAGNEQYF